This is a list of T cell receptor beta chains from one sample in a study of early T cells in non-severe SARS-CoV-2 infection. TCRdb reanalysed the 5' RACE reads using MiXCR and keeps one entry per CDR3 protein. The table has over 50,000 distinct CDR3 sequences, about 10% seen once; the top ten hold under 2%. The sequenced sample consisted of whole blood. These TCRs come from an adult who was a healthcare worker with PCR-confirmed SARS-CoV-2 infection or an uninfected control (not recorded which). The CDR3 runs from the conserved cysteine through the conserved F or W. D genes are given only for firm matches.

v_call d_call cdr3_aa
TRBV27 . CASSLRRASSYNEQFF
TRBV29-1 . CSVDQPRAFF
TRBV7-2 TRBD2 CASSLLRGGQTQYF
TRBV7-2 . CASSLLGDNSPLHF
TRBV28 . CASRLNYEQYF
TRBV6-5 . CASSYGRVNTEAFF
TRBV9 TRBD2 CASSASGGSQETQYF
TRBV3-1 . CASSQGLSQPQHF
TRBV25-1 . CASKDNEKLFF
TRBV20-1 . CSARSYAGPGVFF